The entry below gives a single TCR beta chain sequence along with its context. The antigen is undetermined. The study ran its PCR with 60 Vbeta and 13 Jbeta primers. Assay: immunoSEQ multiplex PCR; the TCRdb copy retains only in-frame clones and omits some. The sample lists about 220,000 clones, roughly 87% occurring once. These data are taken from a study of cytomegalovirus exposure and HLA in healthy donors. Study conclusions and caveats: There were under 200 TCR beta chains listed as cytomegalovirus-associated. Exclusion as indistinguishable affected some V segments, including TRBV6-2 and TRBV6-3. In a later analysis, across HLA loci, associated TCR counts were highest for DRB1, lowest for HLA-C.

Germline CDR1 reads LGHNA; CDR2 reads YNFKEQ. The CDR3 length is 17 residues. Germline trimming cut 0 bases from V and 4 bases from J; bases unmatched to any gene: 5. The V call is TRBV4-2, the J call TRBJ2-1; TRBD2 matches at 11 bases. This TCR derives from a man aged 35 to 55 in good health and CMV-seropositive. The sample taken for sequencing was PBMCs. CDR3 loop: CASSQEGGTSGYNEQFF. In DNA, the CDR3 is TGTGCCAGCAGCCAAGAGGGGGGGACTAGCGGATACAATGAGCAGTTCTTC.